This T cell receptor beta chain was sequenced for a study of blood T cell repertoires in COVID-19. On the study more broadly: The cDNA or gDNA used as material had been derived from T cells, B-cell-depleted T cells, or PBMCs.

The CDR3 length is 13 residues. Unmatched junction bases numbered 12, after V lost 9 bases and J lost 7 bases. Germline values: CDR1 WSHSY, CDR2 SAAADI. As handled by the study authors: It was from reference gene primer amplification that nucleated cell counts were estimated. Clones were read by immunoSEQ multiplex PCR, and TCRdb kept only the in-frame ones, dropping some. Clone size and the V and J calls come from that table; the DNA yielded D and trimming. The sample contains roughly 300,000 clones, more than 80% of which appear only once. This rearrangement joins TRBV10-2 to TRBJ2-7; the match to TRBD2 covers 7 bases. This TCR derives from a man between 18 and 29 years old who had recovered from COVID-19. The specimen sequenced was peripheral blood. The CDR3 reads CASLGLREGEQYF. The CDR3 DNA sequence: TGCGCCAGTCTGGGACTAAGAGAAGGGGAGCAGTACTTC.